This T cell receptor (beta chain) was found in a study of radiation and T cells in renal cell carcinoma. Background on the study: Nephrectomy followed 15 Gy stereotactic body radiation by 4 weeks.

The CDR3 totals 14 residues. Germline-derived CDR1 and CDR2 are MNHNY and SVGAGI (reference sequence). Trimming cost V 5 bases and J 2 bases; bases outside gene matches: 5. Regarding the study as a whole: From baseline, blood top tumor clonotypes peaked at 2 weeks post-radiation. Baseline intratumoral clonotype presence is unknown without pretreatment biopsies.

TCRdb's copy holds only in-frame clones and misses some; the assay was immunoSEQ multiplex PCR. The table shows about 130,000 clones, with roughly four fifths occurring only once. The time point here: baseline pretreatment blood. Treatment denoted: 15 Gy SBRT to primary tumor, nephrectomy 4 weeks later. After SBRT, blood was collected at 2 and 4 weeks, plus baseline. On this clone itself: As yet, its antigen is unknown.

V is TRBV6-6 and J is TRBJ1-2; 7 nucleotides align to TRBD1. Here the sequenced sample was blood, taken from a patient whose treatment included radiotherapy and nephrectomy. This clonotype was sampled from a woman aged 60 to 75 with renal cell carcinoma. CDR3: CASSKTGLNYGYTF. CDR3 in DNA: TGTGCCAGCAGTAAGACAGGGTTAAACTATGGCTACACCTTC.